A selection of T cell receptor beta chains follows, all from one sample in a study of T-cell reconstitution after alpha-beta-depleted transplantation in children. TCRdb reanalysed the PCR reads using MiXCR and keeps one entry per CDR3 protein. This table holds some 550,000 distinct CDR3 sequences, under 25% found once. The sample in question was PBMCs, mostly from graft donor cells, obtained 360 days after TCRalphabeta/CD19-depleted stem cell transplant. These receptors came from a boy under two years old who had a stem cell transplant for acute myeloid leukemia, so the T cells may come from the graft donor. The CDR3 runs from the conserved cysteine through the conserved F or W. Fields, in order: V gene, D gene, clone size, J gene, CDR3 DNA, CDR3 protein. D genes are given only for firm matches. Clone size appears in some rows only: once, few, many, or a class for an expanded clone.

TRBV20-1	TRBD2	few	TRBJ2-5	TGCAGTGCTGGACTAGCGGGGGAAGAGACCCAGTACTTC	CSAGLAGEETQYF
TRBV5-6	.	.	TRBJ2-2	TGTGCCAGCAGCTTGAATGCTGGACTGCGGAACACCGGGGAGCTGTTTTTT	CASSLNAGLRNTGELFF
TRBV7-2	.	many	TRBJ2-7	TGTGCCAGCAGCTTCCCAGGGTCGCGCGAGCAGTACTTC	CASSFPGSREQYF
TRBV18	.	.	TRBJ2-7	TGTGCCAGCTCACCAACGAGGGGAACCTACGAGCAGTACTTC	CASSPTRGTYEQYF
TRBV7-2	.	.	TRBJ2-3	TGTGCCAGCAGCTTAGGAGGGATGACTAGCACAGATACGCAGTATTTT	CASSLGGMTSTDTQYF
TRBV13	TRBD2	.	TRBJ2-7	TGTGCCAGCAGCTTAGGCCGGGGGGTGGACTACGAGCAGTACTTC	CASSLGRGVDYEQYF
TRBV24-1	.	.	TRBJ2-1	TGTGCCACCGCGGGGAGCTCCTACAATGAGCAGTTCTTC	CATAGSSYNEQFF
TRBV29-1	.	few	TRBJ1-4	TGCAGCGTTGAAGGAAACGACGGGCGGGAAAAACTGTTTTTT	CSVEGNDGREKLFF
TRBV12-3/TRBV12-4	TRBD2	few	TRBJ2-5	TGTGCCAGCAGCTCTAGCGGGGAAGTGACCCAGTACTTC	CASSSSGEVTQYF
TRBV7-3	TRBD1	.	TRBJ2-1	TGTGCCAGCAGCACAGGGGGCTACGGCAATGAGCAGTTCTTC	CASSTGGYGNEQFF
TRBV6-1	TRBD2	few	TRBJ2-1	TGTGCCAGCAACGAGGGCGGGGGGGCTTGGGAGCAGTTCTTC	CASNEGGGAWEQFF
TRBV2	.	.	TRBJ2-5	TGTGCCACCCGTTACAGGGAGAAAGAGACCCAGTACTTC	CATRYREKETQYF
TRBV20-1	.	.	TRBJ2-1	TGCAGTGCTAGAGTTCGAGGTCAGGTAGGAAATGAGCAGTTCTTC	CSARVRGQVGNEQFF
TRBV12-3/TRBV12-4	TRBD1	.	TRBJ1-3	TGTGCCAGCAGACACCAGGGGGCGAGCTCTGGAAACACCATATATTTT	CASRHQGASSGNTIYF
TRBV5-1	.	many	TRBJ2-5	TGCGCCAGCAGCTTGAACCCCCCGATACAAGAGACCCAGTACTTC	CASSLNPPIQETQYF
TRBV20-1	.	few	TRBJ2-7	TGCAGTGCTAGAGATCGATCAGGGGCCTACGAGCAGTACTTC	CSARDRSGAYEQYF
TRBV20-1	.	.	TRBJ1-5	TGCAGTGCTAGAGGGGGGGCGCGCCCTTATAGCAATCAGCCCCAGCATTTT	CSARGGARPYSNQPQHF
TRBV18	TRBD1	.	TRBJ2-4	TGTGCCAGCTCACCAATCCCTGTGACAGGGATCAAAAACATTCAGTACTTC	CASSPIPVTGIKNIQYF
TRBV29-1	TRBD2	few	TRBJ2-1	TGCAGCGCCGAGGGAGGGAATCCCTACAATGAGCAGTTCTTC	CSAEGGNPYNEQFF
TRBV6-1	.	once	TRBJ2-5	TGTGCCAGCAAGGTCGTGGGGGGCGTTTGGGAGACCCAGTACTTC	CASKVVGGVWETQYF
TRBV2	.	few	TRBJ1-5	TGTGCCAGCAGTGAGTGGCAGGGAGTCAATCAGCCCCAGCATTTT	CASSEWQGVNQPQHF
TRBV5-4	.	.	TRBJ2-5	TGTGCCAGCAGCTTGGACAGCTTTGTTGAGACCCAGTACTTC	CASSLDSFVETQYF
TRBV12-3/TRBV12-4	.	few	TRBJ2-7	TGTGCCAGCAGTTTTGGGGACGGTTCTTACGAGCAGTACTTC	CASSFGDGSYEQYF
TRBV9	TRBD1	.	TRBJ2-6	TGTGCCAGCAGCGTTGACAGGGGGCGGTCAGGGGCCAACGTCCTGACTTTC	CASSVDRGRSGANVLTF
TRBV5-4	.	.	TRBJ2-5	TGTGCCAGCAGCTTGGCGTCCAGGCAGCAAGAGACCCAGTACTTC	CASSLASRQQETQYF
TRBV11-2	TRBD2	.	TRBJ2-7	TGTGCCAGCAGCTCCCTGGGGAACTCCATAGCGGGGGCGGGTCTATGGGAGCAGTACTTC	CASSSLGNSIAGAGLWEQYF
TRBV7-2	.	many	TRBJ1-1	TGTGCCAGCAGCTTTACAGGGACCTGGACTGAAGCTTTCTTT	CASSFTGTWTEAFF